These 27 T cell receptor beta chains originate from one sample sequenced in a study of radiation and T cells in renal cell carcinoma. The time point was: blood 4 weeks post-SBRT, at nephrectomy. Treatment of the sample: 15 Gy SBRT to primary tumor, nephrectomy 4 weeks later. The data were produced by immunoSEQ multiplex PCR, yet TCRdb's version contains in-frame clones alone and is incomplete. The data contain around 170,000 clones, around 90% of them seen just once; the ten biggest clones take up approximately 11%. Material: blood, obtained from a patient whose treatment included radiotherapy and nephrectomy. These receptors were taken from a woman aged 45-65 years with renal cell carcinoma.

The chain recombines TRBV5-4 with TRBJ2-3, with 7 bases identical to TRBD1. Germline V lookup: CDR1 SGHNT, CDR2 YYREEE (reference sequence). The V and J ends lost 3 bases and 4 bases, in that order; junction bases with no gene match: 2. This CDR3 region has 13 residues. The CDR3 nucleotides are TGTGCCAGCAGCTCACAGGGGTCAGATACGCAGTATTTT. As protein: CASSSQGSDTQYF.

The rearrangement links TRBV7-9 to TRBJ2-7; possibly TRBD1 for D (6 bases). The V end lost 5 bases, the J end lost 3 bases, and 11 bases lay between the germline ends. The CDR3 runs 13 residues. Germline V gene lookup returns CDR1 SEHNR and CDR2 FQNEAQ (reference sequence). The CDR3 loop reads CASSPRDNYEQYF. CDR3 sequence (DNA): TGTGCCAGCAGCCCACGGGACAACTACGAGCAGTACTTC.

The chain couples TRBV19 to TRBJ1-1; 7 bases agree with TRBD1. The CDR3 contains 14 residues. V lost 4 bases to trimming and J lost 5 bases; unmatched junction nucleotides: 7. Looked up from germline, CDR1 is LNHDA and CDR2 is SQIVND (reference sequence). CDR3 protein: CASSNRGGWTEAFF. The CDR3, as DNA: TGTGCCAGTAGTAACAGGGGAGGATGGACTGAAGCTTTCTTT.

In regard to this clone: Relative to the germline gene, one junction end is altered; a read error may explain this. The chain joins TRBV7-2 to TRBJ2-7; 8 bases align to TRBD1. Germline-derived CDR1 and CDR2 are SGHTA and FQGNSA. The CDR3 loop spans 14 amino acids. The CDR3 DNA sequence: TGTGCCAGCAGTTTAGGACAGGGCTTCTACGAGCAGTACTTC. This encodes CASSLGQGFYEQYF.

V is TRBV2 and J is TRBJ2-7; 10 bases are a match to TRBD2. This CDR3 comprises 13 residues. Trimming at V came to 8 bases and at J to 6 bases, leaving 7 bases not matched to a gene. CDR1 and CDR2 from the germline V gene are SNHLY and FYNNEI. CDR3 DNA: TGTGCCAGCTTGGTAGCGGGGGGTAGCGAGCAGTACTTC. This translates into CASLVAGGSEQYF.

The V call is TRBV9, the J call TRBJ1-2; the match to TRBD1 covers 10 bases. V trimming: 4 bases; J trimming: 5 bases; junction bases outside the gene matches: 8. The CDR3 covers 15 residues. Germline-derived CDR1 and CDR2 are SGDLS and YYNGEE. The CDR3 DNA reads TGTGCCAGCAGCCTAGGACAGGGGGAGTGGTATGGCTACACCTTC. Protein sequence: CASSLGQGEWYGYTF.

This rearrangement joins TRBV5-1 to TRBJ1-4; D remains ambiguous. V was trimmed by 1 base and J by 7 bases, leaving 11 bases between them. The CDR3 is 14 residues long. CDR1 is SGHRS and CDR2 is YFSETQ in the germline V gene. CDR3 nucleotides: TGCGCCAGCAGCTTGAGAGGCATGAGTGAAAAACTGTTTTTT. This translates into CASSLRGMSEKLFF.

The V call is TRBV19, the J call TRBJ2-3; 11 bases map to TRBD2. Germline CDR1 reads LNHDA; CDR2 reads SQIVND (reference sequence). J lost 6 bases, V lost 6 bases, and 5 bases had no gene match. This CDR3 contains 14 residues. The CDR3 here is CASSLAGGPDTQYF. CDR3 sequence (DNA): TGTGCCAGTAGCTTAGCGGGGGGGCCCGATACGCAGTATTTT.

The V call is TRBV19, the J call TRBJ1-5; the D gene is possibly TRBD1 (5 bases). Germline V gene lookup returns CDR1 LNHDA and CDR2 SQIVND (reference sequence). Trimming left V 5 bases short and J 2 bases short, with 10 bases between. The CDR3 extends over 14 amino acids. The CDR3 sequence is CASSPSGGNQPQHF. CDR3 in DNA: TGTGCCAGTAGTCCCTCGGGGGGCAATCAGCCCCAGCATTTT.

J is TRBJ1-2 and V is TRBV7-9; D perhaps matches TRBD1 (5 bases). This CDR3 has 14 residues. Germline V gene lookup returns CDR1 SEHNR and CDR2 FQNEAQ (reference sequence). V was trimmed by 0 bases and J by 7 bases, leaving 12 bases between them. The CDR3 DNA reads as TGTGCCAGCAGCTTAGCGCTGGGGCCCGGTGGCTACACCTTC. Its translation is CASSLALGPGGYTF.

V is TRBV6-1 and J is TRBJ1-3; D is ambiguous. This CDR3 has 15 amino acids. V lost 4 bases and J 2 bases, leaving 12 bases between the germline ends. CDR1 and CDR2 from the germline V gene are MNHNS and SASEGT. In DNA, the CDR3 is TGTGCCAGCAGTGGAAGGAGGGTGACTGGAAACACCATATATTTT. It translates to CASSGRRVTGNTIYF.

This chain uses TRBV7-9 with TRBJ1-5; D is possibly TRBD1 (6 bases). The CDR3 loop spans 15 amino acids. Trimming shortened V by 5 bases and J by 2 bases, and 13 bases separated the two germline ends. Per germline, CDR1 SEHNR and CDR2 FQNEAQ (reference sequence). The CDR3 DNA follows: TGTGCCAGCAGCCTAGGGGGGGGAGGCAATCAGCCCCAGCATTTT. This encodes CASSLGGGGNQPQHF.

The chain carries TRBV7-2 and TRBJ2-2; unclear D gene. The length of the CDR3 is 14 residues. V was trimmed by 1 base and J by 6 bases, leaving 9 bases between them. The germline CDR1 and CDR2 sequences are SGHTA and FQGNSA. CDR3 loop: CASSLDPASGELFF. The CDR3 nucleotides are TGTGCCAGCAGCTTAGACCCAGCCTCCGGGGAGCTGTTTTTT.

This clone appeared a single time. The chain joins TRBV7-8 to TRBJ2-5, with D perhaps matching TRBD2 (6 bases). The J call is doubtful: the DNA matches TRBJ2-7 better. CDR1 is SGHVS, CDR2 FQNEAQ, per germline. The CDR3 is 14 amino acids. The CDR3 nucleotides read TGTGCCAGCAGCTTAGGGCTAGCGTCCCACGAGCAGTACTTC. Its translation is CASSLGLASHEQYF.

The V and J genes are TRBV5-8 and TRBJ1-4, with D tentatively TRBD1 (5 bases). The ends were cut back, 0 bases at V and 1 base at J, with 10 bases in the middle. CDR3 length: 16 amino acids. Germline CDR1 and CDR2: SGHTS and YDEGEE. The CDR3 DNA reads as TGTGCCAGCAGCTTGGGGGGCGTTCAAACTAATGAAAAACTGTTTTTT. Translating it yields CASSLGGVQTNEKLFF.

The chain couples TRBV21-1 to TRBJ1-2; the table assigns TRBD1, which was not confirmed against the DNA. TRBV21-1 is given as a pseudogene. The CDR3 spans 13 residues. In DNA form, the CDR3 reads TGTGCCAGCAGCAAACAGGGGGCGTATGGCTACACCTTC. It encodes CASSKQGAYGYTF.

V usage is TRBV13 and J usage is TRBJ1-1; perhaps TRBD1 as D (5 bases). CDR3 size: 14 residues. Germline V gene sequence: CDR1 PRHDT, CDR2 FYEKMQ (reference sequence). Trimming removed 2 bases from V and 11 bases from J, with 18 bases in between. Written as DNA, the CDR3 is TGTGCCAGCAGCTTACAGGGTGGTTTCGGGACGGCTTTCTTT. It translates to CASSLQGGFGTAFF.

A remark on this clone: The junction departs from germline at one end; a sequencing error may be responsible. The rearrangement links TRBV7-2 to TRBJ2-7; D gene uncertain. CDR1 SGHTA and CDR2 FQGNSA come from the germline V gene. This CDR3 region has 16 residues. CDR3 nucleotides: TGTGCCAGCAGTCCCCTTTTCGCAGGACCCTCTTCCGAGCAGTACTTT. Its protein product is CASSPLFAGPSSEQYF. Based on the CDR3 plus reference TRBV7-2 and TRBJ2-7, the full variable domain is GAGVSQSPSNKVTEKGKDVELRCDPISGHTALYWYRQSLGQGLEFLIYFQGNSAPDKSGLPSDRFSAERTGGSVSTLTIQRTQQEDSAVYLCASSPLFAGPSSEQYFGPGTRLTVT.

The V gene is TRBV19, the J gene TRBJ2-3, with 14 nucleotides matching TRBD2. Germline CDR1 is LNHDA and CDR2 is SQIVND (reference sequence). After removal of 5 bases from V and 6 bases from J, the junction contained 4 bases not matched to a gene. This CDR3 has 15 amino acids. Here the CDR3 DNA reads TGTGCCAGTAGTCCGGGACTAGCGGGGGCGGATACGCAGTATTTT. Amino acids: CASSPGLAGADTQYF.

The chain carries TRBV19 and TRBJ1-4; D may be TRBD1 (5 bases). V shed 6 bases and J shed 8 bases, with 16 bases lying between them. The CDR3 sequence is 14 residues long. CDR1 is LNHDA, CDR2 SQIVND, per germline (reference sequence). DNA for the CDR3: TGTGCCAGTAGGGATGGGGGAACGGGCGAAAAACTGTTTTTT. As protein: CASRDGGTGEKLFF. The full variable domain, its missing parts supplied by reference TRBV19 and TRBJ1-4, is DGGITQSPKYLFRKEGQNVTLSCEQNLNHDAMYWYRQDPGQGLRLIYYSQIVNDFQKGDIAEGYSVSREKKESFPLTVTSAQKNPTAFYLCASRDGGTGEKLFFGSGTQLSVL.

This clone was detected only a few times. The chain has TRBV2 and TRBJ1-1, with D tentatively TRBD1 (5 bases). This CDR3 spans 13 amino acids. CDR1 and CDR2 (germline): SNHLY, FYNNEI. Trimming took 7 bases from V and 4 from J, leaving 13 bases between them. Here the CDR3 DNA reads TGTGCCAGCAAGGAGGCGGGGGTCACTGAAGCTTTCTTT. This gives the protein CASKEAGVTEAFF.

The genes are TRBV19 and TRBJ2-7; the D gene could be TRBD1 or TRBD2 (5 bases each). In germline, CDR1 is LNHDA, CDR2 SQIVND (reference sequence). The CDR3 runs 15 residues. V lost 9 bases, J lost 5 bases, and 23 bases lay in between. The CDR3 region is CASSTPRQRGDEQYF. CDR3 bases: TGTGCCAGCAGCACCCCCCGACAGAGAGGGGACGAGCAGTACTTC. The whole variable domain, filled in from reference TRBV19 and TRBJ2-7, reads DGGITQSPKYLFRKEGQNVTLSCEQNLNHDAMYWYRQDPGQGLRLIYYSQIVNDFQKGDIAEGYSVSREKKESFPLTVTSAQKNPTAFYLCASSTPRQRGDEQYFGPGTRLTVT.

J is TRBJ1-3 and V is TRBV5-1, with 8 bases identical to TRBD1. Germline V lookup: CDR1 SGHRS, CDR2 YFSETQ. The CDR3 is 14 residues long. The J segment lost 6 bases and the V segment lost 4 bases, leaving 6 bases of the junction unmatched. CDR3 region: CASSLGQGPNTIYF. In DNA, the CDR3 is TGCGCCAGCAGCCTAGGACAGGGACCAAACACCATATATTTT.

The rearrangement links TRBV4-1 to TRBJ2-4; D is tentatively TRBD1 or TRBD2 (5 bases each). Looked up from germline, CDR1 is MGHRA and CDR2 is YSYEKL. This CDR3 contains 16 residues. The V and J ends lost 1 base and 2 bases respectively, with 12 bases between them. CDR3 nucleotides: TGCGCCAGCAGCCAAGTCGGGACCGACTCCAAAAACATTCAGTACTTC. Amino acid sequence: CASSQVGTDSKNIQYF.

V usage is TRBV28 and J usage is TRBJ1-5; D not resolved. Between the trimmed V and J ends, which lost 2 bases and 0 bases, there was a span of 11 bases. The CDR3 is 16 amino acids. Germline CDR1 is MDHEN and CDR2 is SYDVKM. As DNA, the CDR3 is TGTGCCAGCAGTTTAGAGGGCTCGTATAGCAATCAGCCCCAGCATTTT. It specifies CASSLEGSYSNQPQHF.

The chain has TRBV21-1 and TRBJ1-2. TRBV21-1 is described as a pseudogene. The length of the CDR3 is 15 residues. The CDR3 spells CASSKGVGGTWAYTF. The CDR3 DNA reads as TGTGCCAGCAGCAAAGGGGTCGGGGGAACTTGGGCCTACACCTTC.

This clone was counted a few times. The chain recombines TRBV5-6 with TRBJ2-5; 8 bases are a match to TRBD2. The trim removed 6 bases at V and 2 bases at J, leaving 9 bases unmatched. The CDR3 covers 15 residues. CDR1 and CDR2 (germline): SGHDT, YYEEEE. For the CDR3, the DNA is TGTGCCAGCAACCCAGCGGGGGTCCCTCAAGAGACCCAGTACTTC. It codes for CASNPAGVPQETQYF.